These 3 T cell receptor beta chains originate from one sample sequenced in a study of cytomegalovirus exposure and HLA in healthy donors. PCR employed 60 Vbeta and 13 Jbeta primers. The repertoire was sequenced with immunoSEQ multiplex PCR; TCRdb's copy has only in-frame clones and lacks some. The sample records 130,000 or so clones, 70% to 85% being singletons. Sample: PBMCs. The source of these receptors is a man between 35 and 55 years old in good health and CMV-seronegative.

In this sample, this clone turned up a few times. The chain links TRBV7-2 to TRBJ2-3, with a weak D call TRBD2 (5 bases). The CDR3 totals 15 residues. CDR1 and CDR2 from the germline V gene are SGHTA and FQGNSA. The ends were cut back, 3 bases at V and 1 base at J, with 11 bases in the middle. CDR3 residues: CASSFRGLRTDTQYF. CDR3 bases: TGTGCCAGCAGCTTTCGAGGGCTACGCACAGATACGCAGTATTTT.

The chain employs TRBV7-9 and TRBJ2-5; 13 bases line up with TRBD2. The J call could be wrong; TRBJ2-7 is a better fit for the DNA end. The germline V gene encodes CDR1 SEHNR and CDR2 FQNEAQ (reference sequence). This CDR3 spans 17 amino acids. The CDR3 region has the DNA TGTGCCAGCAGCGCCGGGACTAGCGGGGCAATCACCTACGAGCAGTACTTC. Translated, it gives CASSAGTSGAITYEQYF.

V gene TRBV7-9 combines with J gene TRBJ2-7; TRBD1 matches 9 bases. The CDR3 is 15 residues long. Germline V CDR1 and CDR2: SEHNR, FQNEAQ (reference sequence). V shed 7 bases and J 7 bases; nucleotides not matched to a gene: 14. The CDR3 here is CASTHPGGQGSEQYF. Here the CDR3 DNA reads TGTGCCAGCACTCACCCCGGGGGACAGGGAAGTGAGCAGTACTTC.